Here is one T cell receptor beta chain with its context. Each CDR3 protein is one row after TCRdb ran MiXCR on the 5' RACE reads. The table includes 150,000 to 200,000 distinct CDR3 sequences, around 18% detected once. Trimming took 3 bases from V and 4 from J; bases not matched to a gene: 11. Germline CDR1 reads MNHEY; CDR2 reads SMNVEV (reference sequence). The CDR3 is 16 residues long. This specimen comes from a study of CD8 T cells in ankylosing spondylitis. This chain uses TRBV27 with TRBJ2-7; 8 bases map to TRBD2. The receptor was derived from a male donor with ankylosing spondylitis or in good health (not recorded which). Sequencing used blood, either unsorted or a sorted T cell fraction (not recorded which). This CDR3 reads CASSFGAGRASYEQYF. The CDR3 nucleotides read TGTGCCAGCAGTTTTGGTGCCGGGAGGGCCTCGTACGAGCAGTACTTC.